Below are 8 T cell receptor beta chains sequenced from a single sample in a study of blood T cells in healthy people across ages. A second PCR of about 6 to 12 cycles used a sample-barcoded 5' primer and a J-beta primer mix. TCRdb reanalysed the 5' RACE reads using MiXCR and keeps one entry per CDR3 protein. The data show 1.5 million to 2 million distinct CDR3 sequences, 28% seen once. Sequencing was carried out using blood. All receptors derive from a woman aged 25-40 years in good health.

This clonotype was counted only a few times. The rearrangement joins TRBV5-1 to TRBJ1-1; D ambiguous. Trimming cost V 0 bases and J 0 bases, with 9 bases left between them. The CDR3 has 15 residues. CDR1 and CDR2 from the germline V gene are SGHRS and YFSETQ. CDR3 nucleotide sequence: TGCGCCAGCAGCTTGGCCCAGGCTATGAACACTGAAGCTTTCTTT. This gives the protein CASSLAQAMNTEAFF.

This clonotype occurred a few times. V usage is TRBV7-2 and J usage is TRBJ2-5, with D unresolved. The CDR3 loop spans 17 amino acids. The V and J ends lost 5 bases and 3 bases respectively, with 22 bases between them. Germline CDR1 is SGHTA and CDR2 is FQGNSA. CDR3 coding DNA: TGTGCCAGCAGCATAGGCGGATGGGCCCAGAAGGAAGAGACCCAGTACTTC. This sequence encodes CASSIGGWAQKEETQYF.

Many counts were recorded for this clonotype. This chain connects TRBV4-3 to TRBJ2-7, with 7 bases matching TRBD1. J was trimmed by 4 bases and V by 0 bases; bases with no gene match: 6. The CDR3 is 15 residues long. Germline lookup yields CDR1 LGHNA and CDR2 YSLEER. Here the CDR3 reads CASSQEHRGGYEQYF. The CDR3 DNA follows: TGCGCCAGCAGCCAAGAGCACAGGGGTGGATACGAGCAGTACTTC.

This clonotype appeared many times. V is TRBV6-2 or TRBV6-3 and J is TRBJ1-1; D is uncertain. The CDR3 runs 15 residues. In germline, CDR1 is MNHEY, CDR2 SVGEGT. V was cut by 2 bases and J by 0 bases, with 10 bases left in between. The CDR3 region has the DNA TGTGCCAGCAGTTACGGGCGTCAGCTGAACACTGAAGCTTTCTTT. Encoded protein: CASSYGRQLNTEAFF.

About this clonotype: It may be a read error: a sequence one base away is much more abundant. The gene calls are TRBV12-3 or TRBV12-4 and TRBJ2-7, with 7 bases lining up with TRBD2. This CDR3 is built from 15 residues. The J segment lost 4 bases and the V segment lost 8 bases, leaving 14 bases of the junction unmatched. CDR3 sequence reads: CASGRTGGSNYEQYF. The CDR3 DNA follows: TGTGCCAGCGGGAGGACTGGCGGGAGTAATTACGAGCAGTACTTC.

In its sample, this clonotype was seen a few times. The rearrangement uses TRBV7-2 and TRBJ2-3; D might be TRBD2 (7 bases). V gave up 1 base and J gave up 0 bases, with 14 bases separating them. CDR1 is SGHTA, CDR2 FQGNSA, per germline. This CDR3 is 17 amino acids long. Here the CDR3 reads CASSLDRAGASTDTQYF. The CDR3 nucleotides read TGTGCCAGCAGCTTAGACAGGGCGGGGGCGAGCACAGATACGCAGTATTTT.

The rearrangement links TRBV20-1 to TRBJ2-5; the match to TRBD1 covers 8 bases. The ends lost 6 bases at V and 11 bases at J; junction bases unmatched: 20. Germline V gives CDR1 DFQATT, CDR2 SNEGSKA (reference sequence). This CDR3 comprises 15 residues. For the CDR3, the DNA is TGCAGTGCGGAAGACTCAGGGGGCAGGTACAATGAGCAGTACTTC. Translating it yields CSAEDSGGRYNEQYF.

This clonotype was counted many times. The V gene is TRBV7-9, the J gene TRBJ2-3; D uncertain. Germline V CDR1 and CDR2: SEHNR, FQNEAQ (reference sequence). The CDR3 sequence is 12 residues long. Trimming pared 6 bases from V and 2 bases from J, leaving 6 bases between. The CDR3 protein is CASSPHTDTQYF. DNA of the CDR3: TGTGCCAGCAGTCCGCACACAGATACGCAGTATTTT. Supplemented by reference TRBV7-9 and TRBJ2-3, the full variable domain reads DTGVSQNPRHKITKRGQNVTFRCDPISEHNRLYWYRQTLGQGPEFLTYFQNEAQLEKSRLLSDRFSAERPKGSFSTLEIQRTEQGDSAMYLCASSPHTDTQYFGPGTRLTVL.